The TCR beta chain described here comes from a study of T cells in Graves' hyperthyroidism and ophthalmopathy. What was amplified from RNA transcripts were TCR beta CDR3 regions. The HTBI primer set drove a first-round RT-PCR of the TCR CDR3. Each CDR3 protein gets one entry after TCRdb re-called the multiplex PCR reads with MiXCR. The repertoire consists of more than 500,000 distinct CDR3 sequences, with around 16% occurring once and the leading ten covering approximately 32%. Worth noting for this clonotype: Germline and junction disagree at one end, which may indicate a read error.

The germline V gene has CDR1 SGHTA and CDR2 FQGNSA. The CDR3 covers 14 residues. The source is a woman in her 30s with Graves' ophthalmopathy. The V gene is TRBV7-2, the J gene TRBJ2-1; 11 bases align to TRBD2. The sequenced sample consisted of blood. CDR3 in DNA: TGTGCCAGCAGCTTAGGGCTAGCGGGAGGAGAGCAGTCCTTC. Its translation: CASSLGLAGGEQSF.